This T cell receptor (beta chain) was identified in a study of T cells after yellow fever vaccination. Points from the study as a whole: From the bulk population, abundant clonotypes could contaminate and appear within FACS-sorted repertoires.

This clonotype was seen only a few times. Its antigen remains unknown. The CDR3 is 14 amino acids. CDR1 and CDR2 (germline): SGHTA, FQGNSA. Trimming removed 3 bases from V and 1 base from J, with 10 bases in between. TCRdb re-derived calls from the 5' RACE reads in MiXCR, one entry per CDR3 protein. The table lists about 68,000 distinct CDR3 sequences, approximately 6.1% of them singletons. The chain links TRBV7-2 to TRBJ2-7; D gene uncertain. Sequenced material: CD8+ T cells sorted from PBMCs, taken roughly 47 days after the first yellow fever vaccination. The receptor was derived from a man aged 18-30 years who received the YFV17D yellow fever vaccine. The CDR3 DNA follows: TGTGCCAGCAGCTTTTGGGCAGATTCCTACGAGCAGTACTTC. It specifies CASSFWADSYEQYF.